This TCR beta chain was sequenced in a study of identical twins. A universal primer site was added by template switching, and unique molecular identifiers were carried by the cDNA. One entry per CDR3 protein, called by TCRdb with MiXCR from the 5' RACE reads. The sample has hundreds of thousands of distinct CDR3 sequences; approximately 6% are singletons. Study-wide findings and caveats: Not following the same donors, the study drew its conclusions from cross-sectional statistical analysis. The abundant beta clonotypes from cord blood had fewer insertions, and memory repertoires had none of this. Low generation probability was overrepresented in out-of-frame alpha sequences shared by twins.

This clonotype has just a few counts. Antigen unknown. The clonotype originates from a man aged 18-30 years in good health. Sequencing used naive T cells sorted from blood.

In nucleotides, the CDR3 is TGTGCCAGCAGGTTGGCAGGGAGGAATGAGCAGTTCTTC. It is translated as CASRLAGRNEQFF. The rearrangement joins TRBV7-6 to TRBJ2-1; possibly TRBD2 for D (6 bases). The V gene's germline CDR1 is SGHVS and CDR2 FNYEAQ. V gave up 6 bases and J gave up 7 bases, with 13 bases separating them. The CDR3 spans 13 residues.